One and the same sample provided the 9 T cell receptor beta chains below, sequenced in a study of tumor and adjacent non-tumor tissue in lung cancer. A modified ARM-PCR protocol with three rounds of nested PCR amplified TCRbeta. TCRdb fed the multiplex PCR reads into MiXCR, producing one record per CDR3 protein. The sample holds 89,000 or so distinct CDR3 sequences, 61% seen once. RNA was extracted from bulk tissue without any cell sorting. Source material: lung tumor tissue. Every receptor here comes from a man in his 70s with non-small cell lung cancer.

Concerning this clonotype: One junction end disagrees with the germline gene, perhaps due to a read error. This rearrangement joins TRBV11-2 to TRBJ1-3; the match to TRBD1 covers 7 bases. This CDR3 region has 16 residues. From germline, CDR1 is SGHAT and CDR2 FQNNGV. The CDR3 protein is CASSPLRQGGGNTIHF. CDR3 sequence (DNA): TGTGCCAGCAGCCCTCTACGCCAGGGGGGCGGAAACACCATACATTTT. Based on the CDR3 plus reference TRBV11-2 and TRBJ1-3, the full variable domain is EAGVAQSPRYKIIEKRQSVAFWCNPISGHATLYWYQQILGQGPKLLIQFQNNGVVDDSQLPKDRFSAERLKGVDSTLKIQPAKLEDSAVYLCASSPLRQGGGNTIHFGEGSWLTVV.

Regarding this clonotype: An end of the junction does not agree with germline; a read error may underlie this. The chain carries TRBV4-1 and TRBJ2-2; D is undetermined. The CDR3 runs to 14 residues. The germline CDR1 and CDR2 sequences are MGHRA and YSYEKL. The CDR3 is CANSQNMVSGELFF. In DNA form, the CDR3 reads TGCGCCAACAGCCAGAACATGGTATCTGGGGAGCTGTTTTTT.

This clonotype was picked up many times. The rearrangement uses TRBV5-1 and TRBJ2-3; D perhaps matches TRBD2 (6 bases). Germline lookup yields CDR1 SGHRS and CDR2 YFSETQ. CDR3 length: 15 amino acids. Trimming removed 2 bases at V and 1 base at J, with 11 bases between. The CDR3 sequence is CASSFAGHRTDTQYF. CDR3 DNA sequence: TGCGCCAGCAGCTTCGCGGGGCACCGCACAGATACGCAGTATTTT.

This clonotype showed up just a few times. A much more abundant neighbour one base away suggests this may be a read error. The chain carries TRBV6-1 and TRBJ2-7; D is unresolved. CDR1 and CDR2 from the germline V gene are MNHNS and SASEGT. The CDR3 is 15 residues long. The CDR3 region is CASTPLGKGSYKQYF. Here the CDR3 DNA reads TGTGCCAGCACCCCGTTGGGAAAGGGTTCCTACAAGCAGTACTTC.

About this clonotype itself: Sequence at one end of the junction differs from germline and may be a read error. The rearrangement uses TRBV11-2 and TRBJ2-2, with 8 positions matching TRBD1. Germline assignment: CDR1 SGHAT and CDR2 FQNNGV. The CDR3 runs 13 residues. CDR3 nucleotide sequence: TGTACCAGCAGTAATCAGGGGGCCAGGGAGCTATTTTTT. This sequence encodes CTSSNQGARELFF.

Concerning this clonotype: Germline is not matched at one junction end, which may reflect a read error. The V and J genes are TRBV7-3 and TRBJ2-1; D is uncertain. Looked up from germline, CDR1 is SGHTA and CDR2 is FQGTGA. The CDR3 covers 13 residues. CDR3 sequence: CASSLTGYSEQFF. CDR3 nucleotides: TGTGCCAGCAGCTTAACGGGGTACAGTGAGCAGTTCTTC.

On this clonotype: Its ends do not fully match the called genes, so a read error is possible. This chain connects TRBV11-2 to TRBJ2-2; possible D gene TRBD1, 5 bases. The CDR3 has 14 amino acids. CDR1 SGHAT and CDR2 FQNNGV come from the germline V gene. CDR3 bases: TGTGTCAGCAGACTGGGGCCGAACACTGGGGAGCTGTTTTTT. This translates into CVSRLGPNTGELFF. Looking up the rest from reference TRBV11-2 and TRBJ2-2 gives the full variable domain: EAGVAQSPRYKIIEKRQSVAFWCNPISGHATLYWYQQILGQGPKLLIQFQNNGVVDDSQLPKDRFSAERLKGVDSTLKIQPAKLEDSAVYLCVSRLGPNTGELFFGEGSRLTVL.

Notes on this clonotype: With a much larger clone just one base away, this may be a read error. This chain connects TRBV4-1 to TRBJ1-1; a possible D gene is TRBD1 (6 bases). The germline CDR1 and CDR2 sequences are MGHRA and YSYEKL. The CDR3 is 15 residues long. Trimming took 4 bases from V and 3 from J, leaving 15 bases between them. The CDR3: CASSLTGHKDTEAFF. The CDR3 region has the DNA TGCGCCAGCAGCCTTACGGGACATAAGGACACTGAAGCTTTCTTT.

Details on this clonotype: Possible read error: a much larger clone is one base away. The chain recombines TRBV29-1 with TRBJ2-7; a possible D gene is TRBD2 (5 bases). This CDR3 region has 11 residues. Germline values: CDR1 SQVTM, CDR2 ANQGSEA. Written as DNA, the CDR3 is TGCAGCGTTGCCAGCGGAGGCGAGCACTACTTC. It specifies CSVASGGEHYF.